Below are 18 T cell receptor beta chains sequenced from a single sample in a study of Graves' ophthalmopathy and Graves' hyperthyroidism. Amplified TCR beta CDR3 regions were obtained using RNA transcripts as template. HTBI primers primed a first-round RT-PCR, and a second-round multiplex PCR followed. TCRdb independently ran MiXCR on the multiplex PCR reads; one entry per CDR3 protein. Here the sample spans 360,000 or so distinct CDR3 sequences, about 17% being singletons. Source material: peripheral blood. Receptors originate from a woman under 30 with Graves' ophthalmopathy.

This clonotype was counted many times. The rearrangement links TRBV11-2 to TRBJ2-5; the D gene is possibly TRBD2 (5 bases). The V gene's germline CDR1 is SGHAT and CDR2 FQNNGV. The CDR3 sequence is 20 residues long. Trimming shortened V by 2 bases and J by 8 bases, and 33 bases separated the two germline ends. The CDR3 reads CASSLSVPGNLRPGVKTQYF. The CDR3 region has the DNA TGTGCCAGCAGCTTATCCGTCCCCGGAAATTTAAGGCCCGGGGTGAAAACCCAGTACTTC.

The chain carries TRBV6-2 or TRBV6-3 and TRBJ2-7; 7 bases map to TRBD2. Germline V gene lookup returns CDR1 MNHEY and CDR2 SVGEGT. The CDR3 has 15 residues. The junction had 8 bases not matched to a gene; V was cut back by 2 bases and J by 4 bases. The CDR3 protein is CASSYVGRREYEQYF. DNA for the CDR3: TGTGCCAGCAGTTACGTCGGGAGGAGAGAGTACGAGCAGTACTTC.

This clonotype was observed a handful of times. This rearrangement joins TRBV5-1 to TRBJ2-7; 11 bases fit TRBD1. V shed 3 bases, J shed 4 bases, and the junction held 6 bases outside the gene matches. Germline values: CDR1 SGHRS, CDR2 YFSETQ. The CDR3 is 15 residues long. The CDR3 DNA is TGCGCCAGCAGCTCTCGGACAGGGGGCAATTACGAGCAGTACTTC. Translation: CASSSRTGGNYEQYF.

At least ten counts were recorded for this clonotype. The CDR3 protein is CASRDWGYEQYF. The DNA for the CDR3 is TGTGCCAGCCGGGACTGGGGCTACGAGCAGTACTTC. The rearrangement uses TRBV28 and TRBJ2-7; D possibly corresponds to TRBD2 (6 bases). This CDR3 region has 12 residues. Trimming cost V 8 bases and J 3 bases, with 11 bases left between them. Germline V lookup: CDR1 MDHEN, CDR2 SYDVKM.

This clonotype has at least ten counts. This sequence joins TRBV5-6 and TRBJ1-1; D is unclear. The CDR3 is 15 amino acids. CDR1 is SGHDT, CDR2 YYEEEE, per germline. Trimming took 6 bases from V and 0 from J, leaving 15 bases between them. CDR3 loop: CASNLLQLMNTEAFF. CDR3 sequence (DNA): TGTGCCAGCAACCTGTTACAGTTGATGAACACTGAAGCTTTCTTT.

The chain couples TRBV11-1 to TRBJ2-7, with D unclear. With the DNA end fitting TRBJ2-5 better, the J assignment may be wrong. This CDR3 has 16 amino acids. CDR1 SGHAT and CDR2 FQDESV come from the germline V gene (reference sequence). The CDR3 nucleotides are TGTGCCAGCAGCTATAGAGGACCACATATCTTGGAGACCCAGTACTTC. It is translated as CASSYRGPHILETQYF.

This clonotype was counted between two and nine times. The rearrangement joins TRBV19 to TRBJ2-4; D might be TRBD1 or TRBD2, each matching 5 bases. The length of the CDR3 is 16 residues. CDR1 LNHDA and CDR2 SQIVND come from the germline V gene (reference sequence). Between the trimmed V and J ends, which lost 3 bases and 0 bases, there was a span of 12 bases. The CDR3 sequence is CASSIGRDLAKNIQYF. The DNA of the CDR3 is TGTGCCAGTAGTATCGGAAGGGACCTAGCCAAAAACATTCAGTACTTC.

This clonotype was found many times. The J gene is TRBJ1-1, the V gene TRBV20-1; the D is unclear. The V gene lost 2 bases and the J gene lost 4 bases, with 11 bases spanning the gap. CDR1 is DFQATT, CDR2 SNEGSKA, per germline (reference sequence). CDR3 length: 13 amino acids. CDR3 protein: CSARPPAATEAFF. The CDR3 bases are TGCAGTGCTAGACCCCCCGCGGCCACTGAAGCTTTCTTT.

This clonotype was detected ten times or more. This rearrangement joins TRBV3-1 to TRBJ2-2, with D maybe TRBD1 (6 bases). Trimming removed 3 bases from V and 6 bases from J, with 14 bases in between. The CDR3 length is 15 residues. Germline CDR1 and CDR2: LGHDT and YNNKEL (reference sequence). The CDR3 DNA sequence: TGTGCCAGCAGCCAGACAGGCATAAAGGCCGGGGAGCTGTTTTTT. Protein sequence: CASSQTGIKAGELFF.

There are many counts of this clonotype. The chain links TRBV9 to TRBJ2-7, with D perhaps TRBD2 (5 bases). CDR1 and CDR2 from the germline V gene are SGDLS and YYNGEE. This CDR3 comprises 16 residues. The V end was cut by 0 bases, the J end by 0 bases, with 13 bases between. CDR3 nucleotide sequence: TGTGCCAGCAGCGTAGAGAAGCGGAAGACCTCCTACGAGCAGTACTTC. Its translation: CASSVEKRKTSYEQYF.

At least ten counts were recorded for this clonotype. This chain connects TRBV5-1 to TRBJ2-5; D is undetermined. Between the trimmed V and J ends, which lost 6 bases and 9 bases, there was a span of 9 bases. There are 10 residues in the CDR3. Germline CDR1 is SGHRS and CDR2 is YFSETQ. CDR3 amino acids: CASNRRSQYF. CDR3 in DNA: TGCGCCAGCAACCGGAGATCCCAGTACTTC. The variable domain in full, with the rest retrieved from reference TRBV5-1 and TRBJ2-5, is KAGVTQTPRYLIKTRGQQVTLSCSPISGHRSVSWYQQTPGQGLQFLFEYFSETQRNKGNFPGRFSGRQFSNSRSEMNVSTLELGDSALYLCASNRRSQYFGPGTRLLVL.

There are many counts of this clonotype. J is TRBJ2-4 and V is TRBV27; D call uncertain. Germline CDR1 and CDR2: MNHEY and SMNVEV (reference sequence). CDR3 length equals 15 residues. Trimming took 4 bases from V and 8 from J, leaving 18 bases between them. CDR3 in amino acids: CASSSSLGLLDIQYF. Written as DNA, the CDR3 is TGTGCCAGCAGTTCATCCCTTGGCCTTTTGGACATTCAGTACTTC.

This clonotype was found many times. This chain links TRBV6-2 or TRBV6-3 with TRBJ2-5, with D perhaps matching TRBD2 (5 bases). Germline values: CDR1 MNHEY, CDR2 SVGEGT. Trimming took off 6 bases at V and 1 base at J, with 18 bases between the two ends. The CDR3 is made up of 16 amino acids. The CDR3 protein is CASSGRDSTRQETQYF. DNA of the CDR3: TGTGCCAGCAGCGGTCGGGATTCGACCCGCCAAGAGACCCAGTACTTC.

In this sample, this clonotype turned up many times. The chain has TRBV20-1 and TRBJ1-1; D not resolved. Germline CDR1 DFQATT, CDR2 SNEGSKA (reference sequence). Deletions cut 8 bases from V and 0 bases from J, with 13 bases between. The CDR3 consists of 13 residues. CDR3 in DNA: TGCAGTCCTGCGGGCAGCATGAACACTGAAGCTTTCTTT. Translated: CSPAGSMNTEAFF.

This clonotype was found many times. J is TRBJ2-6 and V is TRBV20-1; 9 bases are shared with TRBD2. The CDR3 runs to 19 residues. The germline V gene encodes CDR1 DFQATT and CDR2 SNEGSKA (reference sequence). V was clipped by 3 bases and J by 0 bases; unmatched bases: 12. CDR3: CSARGLGLAVNSGANVLTF. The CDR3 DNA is TGCAGTGCTAGGGGGCTGGGACTAGCAGTAAACTCTGGGGCCAACGTCCTGACTTTC.

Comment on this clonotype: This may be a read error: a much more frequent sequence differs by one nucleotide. The chain's CDR3 is CASPKGLEAFF. For the CDR3, the DNA is TGTGCCAGCCCGAAGGGACTGGAAGCTTTCTTT. The chain combines TRBV6-1 with TRBJ1-1; possibly TRBD1 for D (5 bases). CDR3 length equals 11 residues. Germline-derived CDR1 and CDR2 are MNHNS and SASEGT. Trimming took off 8 bases at V and 8 bases at J, with 12 bases between the two ends.

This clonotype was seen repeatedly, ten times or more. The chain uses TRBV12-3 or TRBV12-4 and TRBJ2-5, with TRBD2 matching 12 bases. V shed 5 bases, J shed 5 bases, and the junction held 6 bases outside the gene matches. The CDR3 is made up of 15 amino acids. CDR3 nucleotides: TGTGCCAGCAGTGGGACTAGCGGGCGGGGGGAGACCCAGTACTTC. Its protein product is CASSGTSGRGETQYF.

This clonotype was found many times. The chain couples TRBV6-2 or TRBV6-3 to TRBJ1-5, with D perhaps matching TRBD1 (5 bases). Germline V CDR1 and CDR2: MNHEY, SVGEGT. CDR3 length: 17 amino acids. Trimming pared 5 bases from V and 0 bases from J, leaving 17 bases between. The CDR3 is CASSPQPGRGSNQPQHF. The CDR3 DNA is TGTGCCAGCAGTCCCCAACCGGGACGGGGTAGCAATCAGCCCCAGCATTTT.